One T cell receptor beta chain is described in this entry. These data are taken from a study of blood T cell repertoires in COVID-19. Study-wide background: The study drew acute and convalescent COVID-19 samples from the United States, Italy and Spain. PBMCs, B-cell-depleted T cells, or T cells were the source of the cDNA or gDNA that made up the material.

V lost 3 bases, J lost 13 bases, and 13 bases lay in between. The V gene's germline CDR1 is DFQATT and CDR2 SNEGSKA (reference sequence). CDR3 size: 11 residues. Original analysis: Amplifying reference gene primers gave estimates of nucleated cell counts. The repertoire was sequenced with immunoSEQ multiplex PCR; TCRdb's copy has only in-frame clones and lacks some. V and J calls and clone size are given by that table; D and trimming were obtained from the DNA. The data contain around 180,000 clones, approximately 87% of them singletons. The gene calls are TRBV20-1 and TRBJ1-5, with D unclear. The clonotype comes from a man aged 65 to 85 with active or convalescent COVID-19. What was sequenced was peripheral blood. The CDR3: CSASNRELQHF. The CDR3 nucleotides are TGCAGTGCTAGCAATCGGGAACTTCAGCATTTT.